This T cell receptor beta chain is drawn from a study of lymphopenia after photon versus proton radiotherapy. The study, taken as a whole, reports: A bigger post-nadir fall in TCR diversity correlated inversely with survival time in deceased patients. Photon-treated patients lost naive T cells and TCR diversity; proton-treated stayed stable.

In the case of this clone: Its antigen remains unknown.

V was trimmed by 5 bases and J by 3 bases, leaving 11 bases between them. The germline gives CDR1 PRHDT, CDR2 FYEKMQ (reference sequence). There are 13 residues in the CDR3. Only in-frame clones appear in the TCRdb table, and some are missing; sequencing was by immunoSEQ multiplex PCR. The table lists roughly 13,000 clones, 88% of them singletons. This chain uses TRBV13 with TRBJ2-7; possibly TRBD2 for D (6 bases). This clonotype was sampled from a man between 60 and 75 years old with pancreatic cancer. The sample was peripheral blood, taken from a patient treated with photon-based radiotherapy. Here the CDR3 DNA reads TGTGCCAGCAGCGAGGGGACTTACTACGAGCAGTACTTC. This encodes CASSEGTYYEQYF.